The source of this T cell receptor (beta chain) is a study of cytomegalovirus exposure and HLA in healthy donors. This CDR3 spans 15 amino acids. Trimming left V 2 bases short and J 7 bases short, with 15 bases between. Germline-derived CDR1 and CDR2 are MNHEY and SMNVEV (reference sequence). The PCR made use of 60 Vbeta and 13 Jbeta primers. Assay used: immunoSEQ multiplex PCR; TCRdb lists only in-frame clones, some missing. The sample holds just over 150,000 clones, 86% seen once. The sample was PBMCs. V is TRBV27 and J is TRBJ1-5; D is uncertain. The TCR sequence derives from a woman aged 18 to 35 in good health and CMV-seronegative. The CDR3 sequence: CASSLEGSKRQPQHF. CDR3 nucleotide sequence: TGTGCCAGCAGTTTAGAGGGTTCTAAGAGGCAGCCCCAGCATTTT.